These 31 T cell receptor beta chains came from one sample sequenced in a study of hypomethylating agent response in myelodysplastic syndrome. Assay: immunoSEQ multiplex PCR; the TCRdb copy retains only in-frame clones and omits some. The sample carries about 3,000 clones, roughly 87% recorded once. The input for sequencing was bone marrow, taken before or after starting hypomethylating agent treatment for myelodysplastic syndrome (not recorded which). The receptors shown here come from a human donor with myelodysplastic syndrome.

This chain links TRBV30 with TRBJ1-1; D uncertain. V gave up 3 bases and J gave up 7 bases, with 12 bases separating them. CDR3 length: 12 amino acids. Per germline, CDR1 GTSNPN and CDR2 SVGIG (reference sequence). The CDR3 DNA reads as TGTGCCTGGAGCACCGGCCGTTATGAAGCTTTCTTT. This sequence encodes CAWSTGRYEAFF.

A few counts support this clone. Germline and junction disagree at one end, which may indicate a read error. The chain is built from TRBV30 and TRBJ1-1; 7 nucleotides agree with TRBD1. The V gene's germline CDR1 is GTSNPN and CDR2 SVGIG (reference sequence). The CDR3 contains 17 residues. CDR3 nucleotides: TGTGCCCGGAGGGGGGCAGGGGGAGGTGCTATGAACACTGAAGCTTTCTTT. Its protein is CARRGAGGGAMNTEAFF.

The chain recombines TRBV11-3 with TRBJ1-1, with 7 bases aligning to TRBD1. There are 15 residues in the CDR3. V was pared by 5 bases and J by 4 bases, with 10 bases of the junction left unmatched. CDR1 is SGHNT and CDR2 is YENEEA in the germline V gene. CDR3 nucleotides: TGTGCCAGCAGCCCCGGCAGGGGGAGAGGCACTGAAGCTTTCTTT. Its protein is CASSPGRGRGTEAFF. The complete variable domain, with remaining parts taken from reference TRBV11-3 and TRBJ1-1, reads EAGVVQSPRYKIIEKKQPVAFWCNPISGHNTLYWYLQNLGQGPELLIRYENEEAVDDSQLPKDRFSAERLKGVDSTLKIQPAELGDSAVYLCASSPGRGRGTEAFFGQGTRLTVV.

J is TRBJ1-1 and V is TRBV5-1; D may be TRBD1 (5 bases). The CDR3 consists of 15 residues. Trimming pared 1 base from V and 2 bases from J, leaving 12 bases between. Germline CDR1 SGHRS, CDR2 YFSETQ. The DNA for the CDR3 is TGCGCCAGCAGCTTGCTGTCAGGGAAAAACACTGAAGCTTTCTTT. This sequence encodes CASSLLSGKNTEAFF.

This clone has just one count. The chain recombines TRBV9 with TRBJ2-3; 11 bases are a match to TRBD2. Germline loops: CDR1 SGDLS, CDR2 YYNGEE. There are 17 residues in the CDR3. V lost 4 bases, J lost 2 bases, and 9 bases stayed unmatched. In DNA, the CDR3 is TGTGCCAGCAGCCGGCGGACTAGCGGGTGGGTCACAGATACGCAGTATTTT. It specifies CASSRRTSGWVTDTQYF.

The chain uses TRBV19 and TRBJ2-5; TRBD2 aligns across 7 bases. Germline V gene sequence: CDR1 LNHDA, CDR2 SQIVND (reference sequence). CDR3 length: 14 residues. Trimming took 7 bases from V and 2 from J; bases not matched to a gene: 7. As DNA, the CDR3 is TGTGCCAGTACTTATCGGGGGGTTCAAGAGACCCAGTACTTC. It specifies CASTYRGVQETQYF.

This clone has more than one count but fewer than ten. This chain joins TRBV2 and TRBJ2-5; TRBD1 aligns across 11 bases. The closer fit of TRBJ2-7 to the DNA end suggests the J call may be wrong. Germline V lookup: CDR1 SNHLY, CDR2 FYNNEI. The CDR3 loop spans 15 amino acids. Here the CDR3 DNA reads TGTGCCAGCAGTGAGGGACAGGGGGTTACCTACGAGCAGTACTTC. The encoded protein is CASSEGQGVTYEQYF.

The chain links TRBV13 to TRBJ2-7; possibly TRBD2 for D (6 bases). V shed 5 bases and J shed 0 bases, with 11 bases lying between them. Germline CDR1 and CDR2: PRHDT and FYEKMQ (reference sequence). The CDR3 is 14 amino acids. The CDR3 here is CASSNRDFSYEQYF. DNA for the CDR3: TGTGCCAGCAGCAACCGGGACTTCTCCTACGAGCAGTACTTC.

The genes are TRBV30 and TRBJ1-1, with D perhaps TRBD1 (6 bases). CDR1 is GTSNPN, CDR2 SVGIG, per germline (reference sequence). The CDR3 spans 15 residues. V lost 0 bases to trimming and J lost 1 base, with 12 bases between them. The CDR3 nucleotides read TGTGCCTGGAGTGTATGGGGGGCGACGAACACTGAAGCTTTCTTT. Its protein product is CAWSVWGATNTEAFF.

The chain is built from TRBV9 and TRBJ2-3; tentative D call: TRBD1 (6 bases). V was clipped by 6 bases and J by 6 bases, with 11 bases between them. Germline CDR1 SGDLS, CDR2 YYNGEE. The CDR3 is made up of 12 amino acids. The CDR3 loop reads CASNRVTDTQYF. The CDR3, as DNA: TGTGCCAGCAACAGGGTTACGGATACGCAGTATTTT.

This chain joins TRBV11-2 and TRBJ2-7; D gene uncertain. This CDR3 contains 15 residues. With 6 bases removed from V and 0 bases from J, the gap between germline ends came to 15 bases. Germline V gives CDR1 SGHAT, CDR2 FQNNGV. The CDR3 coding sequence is TGTGCCAGCAGTCCCGATTGGTCGAGCTCCTACGAGCAGTACTTC. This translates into CASSPDWSSSYEQYF.

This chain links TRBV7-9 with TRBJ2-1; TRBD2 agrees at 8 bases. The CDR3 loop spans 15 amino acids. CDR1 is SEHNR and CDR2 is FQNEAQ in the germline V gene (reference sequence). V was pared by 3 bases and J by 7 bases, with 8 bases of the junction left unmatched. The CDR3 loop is CASSFRAGVQNEQFF. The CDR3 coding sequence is TGTGCCAGCAGCTTTAGAGCGGGAGTACAGAATGAGCAGTTCTTC. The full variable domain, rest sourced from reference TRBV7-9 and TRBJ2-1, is DTGVSQNPRHKITKRGQNVTFRCDPISEHNRLYWYRQTLGQGPEFLTYFQNEAQLEKSRLLSDRFSAERPKGSFSTLEIQRTEQGDSAMYLCASSFRAGVQNEQFFGPGTRLTVL.

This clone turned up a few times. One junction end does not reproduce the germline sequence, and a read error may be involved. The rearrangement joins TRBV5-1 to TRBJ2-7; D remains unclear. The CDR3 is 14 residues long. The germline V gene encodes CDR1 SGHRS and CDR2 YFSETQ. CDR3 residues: CASTLWVGSYEQYF. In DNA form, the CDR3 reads TGCGCCAGCACCTTGTGGGTCGGCTCCTACGAGCAGTACTTC.

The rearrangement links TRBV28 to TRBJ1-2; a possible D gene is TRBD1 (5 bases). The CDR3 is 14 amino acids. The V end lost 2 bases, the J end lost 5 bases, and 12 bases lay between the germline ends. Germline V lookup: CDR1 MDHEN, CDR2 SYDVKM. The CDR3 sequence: CASSLRGLGYGYTF. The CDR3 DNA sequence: TGTGCCAGCAGTTTACGGGGCCTAGGTTATGGCTACACCTTC.

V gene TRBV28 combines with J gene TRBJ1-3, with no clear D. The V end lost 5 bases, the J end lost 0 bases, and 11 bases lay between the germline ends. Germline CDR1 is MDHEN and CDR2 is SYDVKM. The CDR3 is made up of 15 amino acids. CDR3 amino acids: CASSPRQVSGNTIYF. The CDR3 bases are TGTGCCAGCAGTCCACGGCAGGTCTCTGGAAACACCATATATTTT.

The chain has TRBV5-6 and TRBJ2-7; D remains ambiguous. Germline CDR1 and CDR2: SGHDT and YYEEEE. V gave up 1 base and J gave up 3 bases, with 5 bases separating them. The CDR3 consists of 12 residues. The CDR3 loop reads CASSLTDYEQYF. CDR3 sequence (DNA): TGTGCCAGCAGCTTGACAGACTACGAGCAGTACTTC.

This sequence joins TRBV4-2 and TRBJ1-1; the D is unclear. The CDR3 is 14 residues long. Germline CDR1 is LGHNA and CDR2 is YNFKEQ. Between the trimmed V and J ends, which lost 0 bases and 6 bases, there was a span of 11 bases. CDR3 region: CASSQEGNAAEAFF. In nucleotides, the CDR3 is TGTGCCAGCAGCCAAGAGGGTAATGCGGCTGAAGCTTTCTTT.

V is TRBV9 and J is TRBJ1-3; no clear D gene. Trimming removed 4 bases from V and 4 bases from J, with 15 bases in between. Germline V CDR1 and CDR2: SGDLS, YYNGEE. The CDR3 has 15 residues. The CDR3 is CASSTSPSGGNTIYF. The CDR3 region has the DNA TGTGCCAGCAGCACCTCCCCTTCGGGCGGAAACACCATATATTTT.

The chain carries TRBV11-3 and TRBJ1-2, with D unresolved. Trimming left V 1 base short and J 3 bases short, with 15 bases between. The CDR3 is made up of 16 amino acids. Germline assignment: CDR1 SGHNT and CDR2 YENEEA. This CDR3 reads CASSLGGKGPHYGYTF. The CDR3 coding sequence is TGTGCCAGCAGCTTAGGCGGGAAGGGCCCCCACTATGGCTACACCTTC.

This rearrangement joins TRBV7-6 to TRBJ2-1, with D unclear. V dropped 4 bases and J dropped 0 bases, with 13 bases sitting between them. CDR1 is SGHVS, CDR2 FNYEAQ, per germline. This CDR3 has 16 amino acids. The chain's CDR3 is CASSSRLHRSYNEQFF. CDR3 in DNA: TGTGCCAGCAGCTCCCGACTTCATCGCTCCTACAATGAGCAGTTCTTC.

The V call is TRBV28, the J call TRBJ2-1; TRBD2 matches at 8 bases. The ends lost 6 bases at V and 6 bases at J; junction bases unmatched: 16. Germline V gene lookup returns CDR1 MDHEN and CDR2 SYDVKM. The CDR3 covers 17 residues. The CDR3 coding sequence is TGTGCCAGCAGCACCTCCAGCGGGAGCTCGGCCGTCAATGAGCAGTTCTTC. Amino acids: CASSTSSGSSAVNEQFF.

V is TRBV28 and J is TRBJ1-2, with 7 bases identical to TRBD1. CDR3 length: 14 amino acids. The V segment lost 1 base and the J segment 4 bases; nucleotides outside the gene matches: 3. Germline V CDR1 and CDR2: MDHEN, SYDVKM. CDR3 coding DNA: TGTGCCAGCAGTTTATCGGGACAGCTCTATGGCTACACCTTC. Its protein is CASSLSGQLYGYTF.

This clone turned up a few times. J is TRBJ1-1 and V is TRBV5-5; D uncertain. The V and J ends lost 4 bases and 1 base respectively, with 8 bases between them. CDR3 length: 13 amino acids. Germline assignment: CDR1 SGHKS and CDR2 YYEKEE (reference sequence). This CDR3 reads CASSQPSNTEAFF. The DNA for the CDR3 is TGTGCCAGCAGCCAGCCCTCGAACACTGAAGCTTTCTTT.

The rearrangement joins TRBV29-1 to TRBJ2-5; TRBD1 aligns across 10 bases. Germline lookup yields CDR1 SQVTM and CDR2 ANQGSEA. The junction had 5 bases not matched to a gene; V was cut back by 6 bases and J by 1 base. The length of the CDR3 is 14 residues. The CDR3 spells CSVRTGGGQETQYF. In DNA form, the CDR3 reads TGCAGCGTCCGGACAGGGGGAGGCCAAGAGACCCAGTACTTC.

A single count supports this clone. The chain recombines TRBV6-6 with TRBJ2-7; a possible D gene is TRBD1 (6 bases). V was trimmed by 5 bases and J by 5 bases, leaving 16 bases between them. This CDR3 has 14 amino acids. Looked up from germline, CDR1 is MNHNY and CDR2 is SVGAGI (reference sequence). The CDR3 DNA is TGTGCCAGCAGTCAGGGTGGGGGCCGGGACGAGCAGTACTTC. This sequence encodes CASSQGGGRDEQYF.

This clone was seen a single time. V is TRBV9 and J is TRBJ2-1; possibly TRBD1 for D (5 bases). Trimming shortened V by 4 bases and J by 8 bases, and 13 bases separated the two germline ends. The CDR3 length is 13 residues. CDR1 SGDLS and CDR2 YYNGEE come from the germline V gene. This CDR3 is CASSRDGRDEQFF. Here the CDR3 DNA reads TGTGCCAGCAGCCGAGATGGCAGGGATGAGCAGTTCTTC.

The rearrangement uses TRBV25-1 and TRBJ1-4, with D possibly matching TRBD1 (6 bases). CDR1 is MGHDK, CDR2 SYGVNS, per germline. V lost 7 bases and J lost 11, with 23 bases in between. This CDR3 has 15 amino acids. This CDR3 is CASTLGSGGAGKLFF. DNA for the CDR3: TGTGCCAGCACCCTAGGAAGTGGGGGCGCGGGGAAACTGTTTTTT.

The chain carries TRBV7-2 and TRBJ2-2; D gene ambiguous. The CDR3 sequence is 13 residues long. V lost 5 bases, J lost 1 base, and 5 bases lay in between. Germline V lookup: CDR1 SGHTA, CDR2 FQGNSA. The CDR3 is CASSRRNTGELFF. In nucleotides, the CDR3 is TGTGCCAGCAGCAGGAGGAACACCGGGGAGCTGTTTTTT.

CDR3 protein: CASSPNQGAGSSYNEQFF. DNA of the CDR3: TGTGCCAGCTCACCAAACCAAGGCGCTGGCAGCTCCTACAATGAGCAGTTCTTC. The chain is built from TRBV18 and TRBJ2-1; D uncertain. Trimming took 2 bases from V and 0 from J, leaving 17 bases between them. CDR1 KGHSH and CDR2 LQKENI come from the germline V gene. The CDR3 extends over 18 amino acids.

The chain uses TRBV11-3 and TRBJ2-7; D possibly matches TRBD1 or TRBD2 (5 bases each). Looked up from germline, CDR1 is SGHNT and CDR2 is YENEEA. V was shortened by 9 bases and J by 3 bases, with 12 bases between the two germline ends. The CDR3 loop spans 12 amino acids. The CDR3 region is CARWDRDYEQYF. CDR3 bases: TGTGCCAGATGGGACCGCGACTACGAGCAGTACTTC.

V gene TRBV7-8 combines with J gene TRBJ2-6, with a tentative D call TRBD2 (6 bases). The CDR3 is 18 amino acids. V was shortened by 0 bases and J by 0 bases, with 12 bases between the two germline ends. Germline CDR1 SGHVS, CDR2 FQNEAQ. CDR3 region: CASSLAGLDLSGANVLTF. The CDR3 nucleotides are TGTGCCAGCAGCTTAGCGGGACTCGACCTCTCTGGGGCCAACGTCCTGACTTTC.